A selection of T cell receptor beta chains follows, all from one sample in a study of response to subunit inactivated influenza vaccine. TCRdb ran MiXCR on the RT-PCR reads and lists one entry per CDR3 protein. Altogether approximately 250,000 distinct CDR3 sequences are present, 9% to 15% being singletons, with the ten largest covering approximately 7.8%. The sample consisted of non-naive T cells sorted from PBMCs, taken 14 to 15 days before vaccination. These receptors originate from a man in his forties or fifties who received an inactivated influenza vaccine. CDR3s include the opening cysteine and the closing phenylalanine or tryptophan. The D gene is left open where the match is weak. The size of a clone is reported for some rows only, either as once, few or many, or as a class for expanded clones.

j_call v_call clone_size d_call cdr3_aa cdr3_nt
TRBJ2-7 TRBV12-3/TRBV12-4 once NA CASRSGLRSNEQYF TGTGCCAGCAGATCCGGGCTGAGGTCCAACGAGCAGTACTTC
TRBJ2-3 TRBV3-1 NA NA CASSQGYLDTQYF TGTGCCAGCAGCCAAGGGTATCTGGATACGCAGTATTTT
TRBJ2-2 TRBV3-1 NA TRBD2 CASSQDLGTSGTGELFF TGTGCCAGCAGCCAAGATCTGGGGACTAGCGGGACCGGGGAGCTGTTTTTT
TRBJ1-3 TRBV10-3 many NA CAIRDNSGNTIYF TGTGCCATCAGGGACAACTCTGGAAACACCATATATTTT
TRBJ1-5 TRBV5-5 few NA CASSFQPGGGEPQHF TGTGCCAGCAGCTTTCAACCGGGCGGGGGTGAGCCCCAGCATTTT
TRBJ2-1 TRBV7-6 NA TRBD2 CASSQLAGGNSNEQFF TGTGCCAGCAGCCAGCTAGCGGGGGGGAACAGTAATGAGCAGTTCTTC
TRBJ2-1 TRBV5-1 many NA CASSLRAGSDNEQFF TGCGCCAGCAGCTTGAGGGCAGGGAGTGACAATGAGCAGTTCTTC
TRBJ1-2 TRBV9 many NA CASSVGTGDYGYTF TGTGCCAGCAGCGTAGGGACGGGGGACTATGGCTACACCTTC
TRBJ2-7 TRBV5-6 many NA CASTVGWFDEQYF TGTGCCAGCACCGTAGGATGGTTCGACGAGCAGTACTTC
TRBJ2-3 TRBV7-2 NA NA CASSHGGTDTQYF TGTGCCAGCAGCCATGGAGGCACAGATACGCAGTATTTT
TRBJ2-1 TRBV20-1 few NA CSALSSGNEQFF TGCAGTGCTTTGTCGTCGGGAAATGAGCAGTTCTTC
TRBJ1-3 TRBV5-1 NA TRBD1 CASSSDMTGSRGNTIYF TGCGCCAGCAGTTCTGATATGACAGGGAGTAGGGGAAACACCATATATTTT
TRBJ2-7 TRBV7-2 NA TRBD1 CASSTGQGRYEQYF TGTGCCAGCAGCACCGGACAGGGTCGTTACGAGCAGTACTTC
TRBJ2-7 TRBV5-1 NA NA CASSLDQGSGEQYF TGCGCCAGCAGCTTGGATCAGGGATCGGGCGAGCAGTACTTC
TRBJ2-1 TRBV20-1 many NA CSAPDYTNYNEQFF TGCAGTGCTCCGGACTACACAAACTACAATGAGCAGTTCTTC
TRBJ2-2 TRBV7-2 many NA CASSPHMSTGELFF TGTGCCAGCAGCCCCCATATGAGCACCGGGGAGCTGTTTTTT
TRBJ1-1 TRBV6-1 many NA CASSELPAGLATEAFF TGTGCCAGCAGTGAACTCCCGGCGGGCCTGGCCACTGAAGCTTTCTTT
TRBJ2-5 TRBV20-1 many TRBD1 CSAGDRGLVETQYF TGCAGTGCTGGGGACAGGGGGCTGGTAGAGACCCAGTACTTC